This entry lists 27 T cell receptor beta chains sequenced from one sample in a study of patients and donors after allogeneic stem cell transplantation. TCRdb recomputed calls from the RT-PCR reads with MiXCR, one row per CDR3 protein. The repertoire includes a few hundred thousand distinct CDR3 sequences, around two fifths of them detected once, and approximately 10% sits in the top ten. The sample was blood, either unsorted or a sorted T cell fraction (not recorded which). The receptors come from a human donor who was either an allogeneic HSCT recipient or a stem cell or donor lymphocyte infusion donor (not recorded which). It is not recorded whose cells these are; they may come from a transplant donor.

This clonotype was counted once. The gene calls are TRBV7-7 and TRBJ2-1; 8 nucleotides agree with TRBD1. This CDR3 is 15 amino acids long. V was clipped by 1 base and J by 4 bases; unmatched bases: 3. Per germline, CDR1 SSHAT and CDR2 FNYEAQ (reference sequence). The DNA for the CDR3 is TGTGCCAGCAGCTTAGACCGGGACAGGTACAATGAGCAGTTCTTC. Translated, it gives CASSLDRDRYNEQFF. The variable domain in full, completed from reference TRBV7-7 and TRBJ2-1, reads GAGVSQSPRYKVTKRGQDVTLRCDPISSHATLYWYQQALGQGPEFLTYFNYEAQPDKSGLPSDRFSAERPEGSISTLTIQRTEQRDSAMYRCASSLDRDRYNEQFFGPGTRLTVL.

V and J are TRBV4-2 and TRBJ2-1; D is uncertain. The CDR3 totals 13 residues. Germline V lookup: CDR1 LGHNA, CDR2 YNFKEQ. V lost 4 bases and J lost 5, with 9 bases in between. The CDR3 DNA reads TGTGCCAGCAGCCCCCTCAGGAACAATGAGCAGTTCTTC. It specifies CASSPLRNNEQFF.

The chain combines TRBV6-1 with TRBJ2-5; TRBD1 might be the D (6 bases). Germline-derived CDR1 and CDR2 are MNHNS and SASEGT. The CDR3 extends over 13 amino acids. V was shortened by 8 bases and J by 5 bases, with 15 bases between the two germline ends. The CDR3 bases are TGTGCCAGCGGGCAAGGGGGTTACGAGACCCAGTACTTC. Translating it yields CASGQGGYETQYF.

The chain has TRBV5-5 and TRBJ1-2; no clear D gene. The CDR3 spans 14 residues. V lost 6 bases and J lost 6, with 18 bases in between. The germline gives CDR1 SGHKS, CDR2 YYEKEE (reference sequence). The CDR3 protein is CASTRGPPRNGYTF. The CDR3, as DNA: TGTGCCAGCACCCGAGGACCCCCAAGAAATGGCTACACCTTC.

The chain combines TRBV4-1 with TRBJ1-4; 9 nucleotides match TRBD1. Germline V gene data show CDR1 as MGHRA and CDR2 as YSYEKL. This CDR3 is built from 15 residues. After removal of 1 base from V and 7 bases from J, the junction contained 4 bases not matched to a gene. The DNA of the CDR3 is TGCGCCAGCAGCCAAGCTGGACAGGGGAGTGAAAAACTGTTTTTT. It yields the protein CASSQAGQGSEKLFF.

This clonotype was recorded a few times. The rearrangement links TRBV12-3 or TRBV12-4 to TRBJ1-6; the match to TRBD1 covers 8 bases. CDR3 length equals 19 residues. V trimming: 1 base; J trimming: 10 bases; junction bases outside the gene matches: 18. The CDR3 bases are TGTGCCAGCAGTTTAGTGAGGACAGGGTACGCCATTTTTTGGTCACCCCTCCACTTT. Protein: CASSLVRTGYAIFWSPLHF.

The sample holds a few counts of this clonotype. The chain has TRBV9 and TRBJ1-2; unclear D gene. The CDR3 consists of 14 residues. V gave up 3 bases and J gave up 0 bases, with 9 bases separating them. Germline V gene sequence: CDR1 SGDLS, CDR2 YYNGEE. The CDR3 region is CASSAPGTNYGYTF. CDR3 DNA: TGTGCCAGCAGCGCCCCCGGCACTAACTATGGCTACACCTTC.

This chain links TRBV4-3 with TRBJ1-2; no definite D call. Per the germline V gene, CDR1 is LGHNA and CDR2 is YSLEER. The CDR3 runs to 12 residues. Between the trimmed V and J ends, which lost 3 bases and 7 bases, there was a span of 9 bases. CDR3 loop: CASSHPGAGYTF. In nucleotides, the CDR3 is TGCGCCAGCAGCCACCCCGGTGCTGGCTACACCTTC.

The sample holds a few counts of this clonotype. The V gene is TRBV5-1, the J gene TRBJ1-5; D is unclear. CDR3 length equals 14 residues. With 0 bases removed from V and 3 bases from J, the gap between germline ends came to 7 bases. Germline assignment: CDR1 SGHRS and CDR2 YFSETQ. CDR3 nucleotides: TGCGCCAGCAGCTTGGCCGGCTACAATCAGCCCCAGCATTTT. This codes for CASSLAGYNQPQHF.

V is TRBV18 and J is TRBJ1-1; D is possibly TRBD1 (5 bases). In germline, CDR1 is KGHSH, CDR2 LQKENI. V was clipped by 2 bases and J by 6 bases, with 10 bases between them. The CDR3 extends over 13 amino acids. The CDR3 reads CASSPGAQAEAFF. The CDR3 DNA is TGTGCCAGCTCACCAGGGGCGCAGGCTGAAGCTTTCTTT.

The chain recombines TRBV24-1 with TRBJ1-2, with 11 bases lining up with TRBD1. Per the germline V gene, CDR1 is KGHDR and CDR2 is SFDVKD. V gave up 4 bases and J gave up 7 bases; unmatched junction bases: 4. This CDR3 spans 14 amino acids. The CDR3, as DNA: TGTGCCACCAGTGAAGGACAGGGGGCTCGTGGCTACACCTTC. Translating it yields CATSEGQGARGYTF.

The table lists this clonotype with a few counts. V usage is TRBV7-3 and J usage is TRBJ2-1; 9 bases match TRBD1. In germline, CDR1 is SGHTA, CDR2 FQGTGA. The CDR3 length is 13 residues. Trimming took 5 bases from V and 6 from J; bases not matched to a gene: 2. CDR3 nucleotide sequence: TGTGCCAGCAGCCAGACAGGGGGCAATGAGCAGTTCTTC. Its protein product is CASSQTGGNEQFF.

This clonotype was seen a few times. V is TRBV4-3 and J is TRBJ2-7; TRBD2 matches at 12 bases. Germline-derived CDR1 and CDR2 are LGHNA and YSLEER. The CDR3 loop spans 15 amino acids. Trimming at V came to 5 bases and at J to 3 bases, leaving 5 bases not matched to a gene. The CDR3 region is CASSSGLAGIYEQYF. As DNA, the CDR3 is TGCGCCAGCAGCTCAGGACTAGCGGGAATCTACGAGCAGTACTTC.

The rearrangement joins TRBV6-1 to TRBJ1-6; D perhaps matches TRBD1 (5 bases). The CDR3 totals 15 residues. Between the trimmed V and J ends, which lost 2 bases and 3 bases, there was a span of 8 bases. Per the germline V gene, CDR1 is MNHNS and CDR2 is SASEGT. CDR3 nucleotide sequence: TGTGCCAGCAGTGAAACAGGATTCTATAATTCACCCCTCCACTTT. This sequence encodes CASSETGFYNSPLHF.

This clonotype was picked up a small number of times. The gene calls are TRBV7-2 and TRBJ2-1; D is ambiguous. Per the germline V gene, CDR1 is SGHTA and CDR2 is FQGNSA. CDR3 length equals 15 residues. V was trimmed by 1 base and J by 5 bases, leaving 12 bases between them. The chain's CDR3 is CASSLGWYRNNEQFF. DNA of the CDR3: TGTGCCAGCAGCTTAGGATGGTATCGAAACAATGAGCAGTTCTTC.

This sequence joins TRBV6-6 and TRBJ2-3; 7 bases fit TRBD1. This CDR3 has 16 residues. Germline V gene lookup returns CDR1 MNHNY and CDR2 SVGAGI (reference sequence). V shed 4 bases, J shed 7 bases, and the junction held 14 bases outside the gene matches. CDR3 DNA: TGTGCCAGCAGTTCCGGCCACTCCGGGACAGTGAATACGCAGTATTTT. Encoded protein: CASSSGHSGTVNTQYF.

Only a few counts were recorded for this clonotype. J is TRBJ2-7 and V is TRBV5-1, with a weak D call TRBD1 (5 bases). CDR3 length: 13 residues. Trimming cost V 4 bases and J 0 bases, with 8 bases left between them. CDR1 and CDR2 from the germline V gene are SGHRS and YFSETQ. CDR3 in DNA: TGCGCCAGCAGCCCCCAGGGCTCCTACGAGCAGTACTTC. The encoded protein is CASSPQGSYEQYF.

This clonotype was seen only a few times. The CDR3 loop reads CASSLGTLSNQPQHF. CDR3 DNA sequence: TGTGCCAGCAGTTTAGGGACACTTAGCAATCAGCCCCAGCATTTT. V usage is TRBV28 and J usage is TRBJ1-5; perhaps TRBD1 as D (6 bases). This CDR3 comprises 15 residues. In germline, CDR1 is MDHEN, CDR2 SYDVKM. V was cut by 2 bases and J by 0 bases, with 8 bases left in between.

CDR3 DNA: TGCGCCAGCAGCTTGTGGGGTGTCACAGATACGCAGTATTTT. Translation gives CASSLWGVTDTQYF. The J gene is TRBJ2-3, the V gene TRBV5-1; D gene unclear. Germline-derived CDR1 and CDR2 are SGHRS and YFSETQ. The CDR3 length is 14 residues. With 1 base removed from V and 2 bases from J, the gap between germline ends came to 8 bases.

The rearrangement joins TRBV12-3 or TRBV12-4 to TRBJ1-3, with D unresolved. Trimming took 4 bases from V and 4 from J, leaving 14 bases between them. The CDR3 loop spans 15 amino acids. CDR3 amino acids: CASSSPWQAGNTIYF. DNA of the CDR3: TGTGCCAGCAGTTCCCCGTGGCAGGCGGGAAACACCATATATTTT.

This clonotype was seen a few times. The chain joins TRBV5-1 to TRBJ1-5, with no clear D. Per germline, CDR1 SGHRS and CDR2 YFSETQ. Trimming took off 1 base at V and 7 bases at J, with 9 bases between the two ends. The CDR3 runs to 13 residues. CDR3 residues: CASSLIGGQPQHF. Written as DNA, the CDR3 is TGCGCCAGCAGCTTGATCGGAGGGCAGCCCCAGCATTTT. The entire variable domain, with the rest obtained from reference TRBV5-1 and TRBJ1-5, is as follows: KAGVTQTPRYLIKTRGQQVTLSCSPISGHRSVSWYQQTPGQGLQFLFEYFSETQRNKGNFPGRFSGRQFSNSRSEMNVSTLELGDSALYLCASSLIGGQPQHFGDGTRLSIL.

J is TRBJ2-2 and V is TRBV3-1; D not resolved. The ends were cut back, 6 bases at V and 6 bases at J, with 5 bases in the middle. The CDR3 runs to 11 residues. Germline V CDR1 and CDR2: LGHDT, YNNKEL (reference sequence). CDR3 amino acids: CASSQAGELFF. CDR3 coding DNA: TGTGCCAGCAGTCAGGCCGGGGAGCTGTTTTTT.

The rearrangement links TRBV10-3 to TRBJ2-2; tentative D call: TRBD1 (5 bases). The V and J ends lost 5 bases and 7 bases respectively, with 20 bases between them. CDR3 length equals 16 residues. Per germline, CDR1 ENHRY and CDR2 SYGVKD. CDR3 protein: CAISSLKGKRVGELFF. In DNA form, the CDR3 reads TGTGCCATCAGTTCTTTGAAGGGGAAAAGAGTCGGGGAGCTGTTTTTT.

This sequence joins TRBV10-3 and TRBJ2-3, with 8 bases lining up with TRBD2. The CDR3 is made up of 15 amino acids. Per the germline V gene, CDR1 is ENHRY and CDR2 is SYGVKD. Unmatched junction bases numbered 7, after V lost 8 bases and J lost 0 bases. In nucleotides, the CDR3 is TGTGCCATCGGAGAGAGCGGGGGAAGCACAGATACGCAGTATTTT. As protein: CAIGESGGSTDTQYF.

The genes are TRBV20-1 and TRBJ1-2; D not resolved. The V end lost 3 bases, the J end lost 0 bases, and 5 bases lay between the germline ends. CDR1 is DFQATT and CDR2 is SNEGSKA in the germline V gene (reference sequence). The CDR3 is 12 residues long. CDR3 DNA sequence: TGCAGTGCTAGGGGGACTAACTATGGCTACACCTTC. It encodes CSARGTNYGYTF.

The chain couples TRBV4-1 to TRBJ1-2; D gene unclear. Germline CDR1 reads MGHRA; CDR2 reads YSYEKL. V lost 4 bases and J lost 8, with 14 bases in between. This CDR3 region has 13 residues. CDR3 loop: CASSRRSGWGYTF. CDR3 in DNA: TGCGCCAGCAGCCGTAGATCAGGCTGGGGCTACACCTTC.

For the CDR3, the DNA is TGCAGTGCTCCCCGGGCAGGGAACGAGCAGTACTTC. Translated: CSAPRAGNEQYF. The rearrangement uses TRBV20-1 and TRBJ2-7; possibly TRBD1 for D (5 bases). The CDR3 has 12 amino acids. Trimming took off 5 bases at V and 5 bases at J, with 13 bases between the two ends. Germline CDR1 and CDR2: DFQATT and SNEGSKA (reference sequence).